The 18 T cell receptor beta chains below were found in one sample sequenced in a study of cytomegalovirus exposure and HLA in healthy donors. Primers: 60 Vbeta forward and 13 Jbeta reverse. Produced via immunoSEQ multiplex PCR; TCRdb's table is partial and in-frame only. The sample yields approximately 140,000 clones, more than 60% seen once. The specimen was PBMCs. The receptors originated from a male donor in good health and CMV-seronegative.

This clone was seen just once. The chain links TRBV6-4 to TRBJ2-1, with a tentative D call TRBD2 (5 bases). The CDR3 is 15 residues long. Trimming removed 3 bases at V and 6 bases at J, with 15 bases between. The germline gives CDR1 MRHNA, CDR2 SNTAGT. The CDR3 sequence is CASSETGVRVNEQFF. CDR3 nucleotides: TGTGCCAGCAGTGAGACCGGGGTTAGGGTCAATGAGCAGTTCTTC.

This chain uses TRBV15 with TRBJ2-1; D is undetermined. From germline, CDR1 is LNHNV and CDR2 YYDKDF (reference sequence). The V and J ends lost 1 base and 3 bases respectively, with 4 bases between them. CDR3 size: 13 residues. The CDR3 DNA is TGTGCCACCAGCAGAGTAGACTACAATGAGCAGTTCTTC. This encodes CATSRVDYNEQFF.

The chain employs TRBV27 and TRBJ2-7, with 7 bases lining up with TRBD2. Germline CDR1 MNHEY, CDR2 SMNVEV (reference sequence). Trimming removed 4 bases from V and 5 bases from J; junction bases left unmatched: 17. This CDR3 has 17 residues. The CDR3 DNA reads as TGTGCCAGCAGTTCCAATCTCCCGAGCGGGGTCACGGACGAGCAGTACTTC. This sequence encodes CASSSNLPSGVTDEQYF.

A word on this clone: Relative to the germline gene, one junction end is altered; a read error may explain this. The chain carries TRBV7-7 and TRBJ2-5; D is ambiguous. Germline assignment: CDR1 SSHAT and CDR2 FNYEAQ (reference sequence). CDR3 length: 16 amino acids. For the CDR3, the DNA is TGTGCTAGCAGCTTAACGCTTACCTATGCCCAAGAGACCCAGTACTTC. Translated: CASSLTLTYAQETQYF.

The chain links TRBV5-1 to TRBJ2-7; possible D gene TRBD2, 6 bases. Trimming removed 3 bases from V and 1 base from J, with 11 bases in between. Germline assignment: CDR1 SGHRS and CDR2 YFSETQ. The CDR3 spans 14 residues. The CDR3 sequence: CASSWGDGSYEQYF. CDR3 nucleotide sequence: TGCGCCAGCAGCTGGGGGGACGGGTCCTACGAGCAGTACTTC.

V usage is TRBV29-1 and J usage is TRBJ1-1; TRBD1 aligns across 8 bases. CDR1 SQVTM and CDR2 ANQGSEA come from the germline V gene. The CDR3 length is 14 residues. Trimming at V came to 4 bases and at J to 4 bases, leaving 8 bases not matched to a gene. The CDR3 sequence: CSVGQQGGSTEAFF. The CDR3 DNA follows: TGCAGCGTTGGCCAACAGGGGGGGAGCACTGAAGCTTTCTTT.

J is TRBJ2-2 and V is TRBV7-2, with D uncertain. This CDR3 is built from 12 residues. The V end was cut by 1 base, the J end by 9 bases, with 6 bases between. Germline V gene data show CDR1 as SGHTA and CDR2 as FQGNSA. CDR3 sequence reads: CASSLVVRELFF. The CDR3 DNA sequence: TGTGCCAGCAGCTTAGTAGTGCGGGAGCTGTTTTTT.

The chain recombines TRBV19 with TRBJ1-6; D gene unclear. Germline-derived CDR1 and CDR2 are LNHDA and SQIVND (reference sequence). This CDR3 is built from 16 residues. V was trimmed by 5 bases and J by 8 bases, leaving 19 bases between them. CDR3 residues: CASSAARTIGDSPLHF. The CDR3 DNA reads as TGTGCCAGTAGTGCCGCTCGGACTATAGGTGATTCACCCCTCCACTTT.

The V call is TRBV5-5, the J call TRBJ1-1; D is unclear. V was shortened by 0 bases and J by 1 base, with 10 bases between the two germline ends. Germline loops: CDR1 SGHKS, CDR2 YYEKEE (reference sequence). The CDR3 loop spans 15 amino acids. CDR3 sequence reads: CASSLAGLKNTEAFF. The DNA of the CDR3 is TGTGCCAGCAGCTTGGCGGGATTAAAGAACACTGAAGCTTTCTTT.

Worth noting for this clone: In the same sample, other DNA sequences code for this CDR3. The chain carries TRBV6-5 and TRBJ1-3; D is ambiguous. There are 13 residues in the CDR3. CDR1 MNHEY and CDR2 SVGAGI come from the germline V gene. V was cut by 5 bases and J by 3 bases, with 8 bases left in between. The CDR3 spells CASSRTGGNTIYF. The CDR3 DNA follows: TGTGCCAGCAGTCGGACTGGTGGAAACACCATATATTTT.

The rearrangement uses TRBV9 and TRBJ2-7, with TRBD1 matching over 8 bases. This CDR3 has 15 amino acids. Trimming removed 4 bases from V and 0 bases from J; junction bases left unmatched: 6. Germline CDR1 and CDR2: SGDLS and YYNGEE. The DNA for the CDR3 is TGTGCCAGCAGCCCTCGGACAGGGAGCTCCTACGAGCAGTACTTC. Amino acid sequence: CASSPRTGSSYEQYF.

V and J are TRBV7-9 and TRBJ2-7, with a weak D call TRBD1 (6 bases). V was shortened by 5 bases and J by 1 base, with 15 bases between the two germline ends. CDR1 SEHNR and CDR2 FQNEAQ come from the germline V gene (reference sequence). There are 15 residues in the CDR3. The CDR3, as DNA: TGTGCCAGCAGCGACACCGCAGGGGCGTCCTACGAGCAGTACTTC. Translation: CASSDTAGASYEQYF. The full variable domain, in which reference TRBV7-9 and TRBJ2-7 provide the parts outside the CDR3, is DTGVSQNPRHKITKRGQNVTFRCDPISEHNRLYWYRQTLGQGPEFLTYFQNEAQLEKSRLLSDRFSAERPKGSFSTLEIQRTEQGDSAMYLCASSDTAGASYEQYFGPGTRLTVT.

J is TRBJ1-1 and V is TRBV5-1; D might be TRBD1 (6 bases). This CDR3 spans 14 amino acids. Germline V lookup: CDR1 SGHRS, CDR2 YFSETQ. Trimming stripped 0 bases from V and 1 base from J, with 7 bases between. CDR3 nucleotides: TGCGCCAGCAGCTTGGCAGGGGAGAACACTGAAGCTTTCTTT. Protein product: CASSLAGENTEAFF. Drawing the rest from reference TRBV5-1 and TRBJ1-1, the complete variable domain is KAGVTQTPRYLIKTRGQQVTLSCSPISGHRSVSWYQQTPGQGLQFLFEYFSETQRNKGNFPGRFSGRQFSNSRSEMNVSTLELGDSALYLCASSLAGENTEAFFGQGTRLTVV.

This clone occurred a few times. The rearrangement uses TRBV7-6 and TRBJ2-1; D is unresolved. The V end lost 5 bases, the J end lost 10 bases, and 9 bases lay between the germline ends. The CDR3 covers 11 residues. CDR1 is SGHVS and CDR2 is FNYEAQ in the germline V gene. CDR3 amino acids: CASSRGGEQFF. The CDR3 coding sequence is TGTGCCAGCAGCCGCGGTGGAGAGCAGTTCTTC.

The V gene is TRBV9, the J gene TRBJ2-5, with D possibly being TRBD2 (6 bases). Between the trimmed V and J ends, which lost 7 bases and 3 bases, there was a span of 19 bases. The germline gives CDR1 SGDLS, CDR2 YYNGEE. The length of the CDR3 is 15 residues. The CDR3 loop reads CASGGKGGPEETQYF. For the CDR3, the DNA is TGTGCCAGCGGGGGGAAGGGAGGACCGGAAGAGACCCAGTACTTC.

The V call is TRBV6-6, the J call TRBJ2-5, with 7 bases matching TRBD1. Looked up from germline, CDR1 is MNHNY and CDR2 is SVGAGI (reference sequence). The CDR3 length is 14 residues. With V trimmed by 6 bases and J by 2 bases, 6 bases remained unmatched. CDR3 amino acids: CASRRGQLQETQYF. In DNA, the CDR3 is TGTGCCAGCAGGAGGGGACAGCTACAAGAGACCCAGTACTTC.

V usage is TRBV9 and J usage is TRBJ1-6; D is undetermined. Trimming took 4 bases from V and 2 from J, leaving 10 bases between them. CDR3 length equals 15 residues. Germline V CDR1 and CDR2: SGDLS, YYNGEE. The CDR3 DNA is TGTGCCAGCAGCCCAGGTACCACCTATAATTCACCCCTCCACTTT. Encoded protein: CASSPGTTYNSPLHF.

The chain combines TRBV18 with TRBJ2-5; tentatively, D is TRBD1 (6 bases). CDR3 size: 18 residues. The germline gives CDR1 KGHSH, CDR2 LQKENI. The ends were cut back, 3 bases at V and 2 bases at J, with 22 bases in the middle. The DNA for the CDR3 is TGTGCCAGCTCACCCCGAACGATAGACAGGCGGGTACAAGAGACCCAGTACTTC. It specifies CASSPRTIDRRVQETQYF.